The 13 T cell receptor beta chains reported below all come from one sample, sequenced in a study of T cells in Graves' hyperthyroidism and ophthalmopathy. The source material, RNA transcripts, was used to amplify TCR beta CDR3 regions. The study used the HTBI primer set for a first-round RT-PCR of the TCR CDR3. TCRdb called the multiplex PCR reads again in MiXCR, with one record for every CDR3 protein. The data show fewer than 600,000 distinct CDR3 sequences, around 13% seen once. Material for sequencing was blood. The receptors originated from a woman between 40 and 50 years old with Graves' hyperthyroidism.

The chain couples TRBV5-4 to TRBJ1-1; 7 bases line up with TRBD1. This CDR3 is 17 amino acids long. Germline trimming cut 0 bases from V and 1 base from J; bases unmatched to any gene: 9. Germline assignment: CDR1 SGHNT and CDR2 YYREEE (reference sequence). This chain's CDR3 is CASSLGQGLASNTEAFF. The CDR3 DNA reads TGTGCCAGCAGCTTGGGACAGGGACTCGCCTCGAACACTGAAGCTTTCTTT.

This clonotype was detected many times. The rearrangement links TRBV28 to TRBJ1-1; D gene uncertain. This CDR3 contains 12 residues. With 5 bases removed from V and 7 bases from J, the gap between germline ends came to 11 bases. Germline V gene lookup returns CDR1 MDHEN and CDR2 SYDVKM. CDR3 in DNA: TGTGCCAGCAGTCTGATCAGAGGTGAAGCTTTCTTT. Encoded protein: CASSLIRGEAFF.

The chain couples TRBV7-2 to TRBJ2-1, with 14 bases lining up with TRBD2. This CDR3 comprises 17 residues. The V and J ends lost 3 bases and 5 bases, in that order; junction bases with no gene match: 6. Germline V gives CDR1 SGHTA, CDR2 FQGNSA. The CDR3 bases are TGTGCCAGCAGCTTCGATGGACTAGCGGGAGGTAACAATGAGCAGTTCTTC. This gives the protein CASSFDGLAGGNNEQFF.

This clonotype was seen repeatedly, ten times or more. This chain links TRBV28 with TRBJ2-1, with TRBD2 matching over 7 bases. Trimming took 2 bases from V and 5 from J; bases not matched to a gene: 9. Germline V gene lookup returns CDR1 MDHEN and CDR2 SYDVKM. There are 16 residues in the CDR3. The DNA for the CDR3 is TGTGCCAGCAGTTTACCTTTGGGGCTAGCGGACAATGAGCAGTTCTTC. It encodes CASSLPLGLADNEQFF.

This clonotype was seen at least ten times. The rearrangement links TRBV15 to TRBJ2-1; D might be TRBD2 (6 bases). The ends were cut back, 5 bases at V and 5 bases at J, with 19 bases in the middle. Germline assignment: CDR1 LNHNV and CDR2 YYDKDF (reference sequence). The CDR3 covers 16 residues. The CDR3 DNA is TGTGCCACCAGCTCCTGGGCGGGGTGGGAAGACAATGAGCAGTTCTTC. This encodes CATSSWAGWEDNEQFF.

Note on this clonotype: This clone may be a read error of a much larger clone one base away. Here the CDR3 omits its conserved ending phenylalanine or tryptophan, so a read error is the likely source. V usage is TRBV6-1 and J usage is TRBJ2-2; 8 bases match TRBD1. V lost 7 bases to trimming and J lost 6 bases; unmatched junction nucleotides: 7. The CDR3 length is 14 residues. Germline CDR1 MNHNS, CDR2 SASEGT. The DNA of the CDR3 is TGTGCCAGCATTCGACAGGGGATCGCCGGGGAGCTGTTTCTT. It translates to CASIRQGIAGELFL.

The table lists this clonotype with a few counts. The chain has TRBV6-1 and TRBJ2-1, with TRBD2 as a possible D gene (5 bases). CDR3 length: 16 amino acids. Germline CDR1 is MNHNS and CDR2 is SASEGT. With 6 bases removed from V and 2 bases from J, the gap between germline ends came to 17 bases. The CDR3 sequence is CASSFITGSPYNEQFF. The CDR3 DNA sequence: TGTGCCAGCAGCTTCATAACGGGGTCCCCCTACAATGAGCAGTTCTTC.

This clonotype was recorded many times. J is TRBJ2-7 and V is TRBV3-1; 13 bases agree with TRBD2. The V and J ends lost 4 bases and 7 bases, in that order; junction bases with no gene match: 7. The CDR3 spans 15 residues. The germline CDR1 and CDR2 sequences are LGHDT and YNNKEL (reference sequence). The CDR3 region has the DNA TGTGCCAGCAGCCCCAGACTAGCGGGAGGTGAAGAGCAGTACTTC. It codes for CASSPRLAGGEEQYF.

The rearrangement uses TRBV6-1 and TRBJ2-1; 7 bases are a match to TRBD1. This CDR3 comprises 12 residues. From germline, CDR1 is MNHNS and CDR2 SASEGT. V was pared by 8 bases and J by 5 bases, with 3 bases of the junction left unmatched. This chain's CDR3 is CASGQVNNEQFF. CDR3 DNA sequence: TGTGCCAGCGGACAGGTGAACAATGAGCAGTTCTTC.

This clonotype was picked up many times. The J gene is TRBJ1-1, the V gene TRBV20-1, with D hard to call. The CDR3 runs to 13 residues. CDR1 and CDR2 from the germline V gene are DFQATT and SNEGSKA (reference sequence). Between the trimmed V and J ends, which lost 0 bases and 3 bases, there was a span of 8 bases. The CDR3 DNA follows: TGCAGTGCTAGAGATTGGGGTGACACTGAAGCTTTCTTT. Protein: CSARDWGDTEAFF.

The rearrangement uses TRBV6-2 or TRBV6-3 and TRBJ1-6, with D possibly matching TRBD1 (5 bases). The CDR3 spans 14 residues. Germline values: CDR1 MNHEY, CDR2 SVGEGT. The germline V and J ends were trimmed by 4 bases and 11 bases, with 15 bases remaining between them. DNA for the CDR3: TGTGCCAGCAGTTTCGGACACCGAAATCCACCCCTCCACTTT. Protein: CASSFGHRNPPLHF.

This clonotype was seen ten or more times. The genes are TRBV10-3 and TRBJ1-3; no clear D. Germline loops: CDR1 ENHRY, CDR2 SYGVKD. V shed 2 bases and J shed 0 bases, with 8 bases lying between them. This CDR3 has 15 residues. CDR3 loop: CAISEGRLSGNTIYF. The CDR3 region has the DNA TGTGCCATCAGTGAGGGCCGTCTCTCTGGAAACACCATATATTTT.

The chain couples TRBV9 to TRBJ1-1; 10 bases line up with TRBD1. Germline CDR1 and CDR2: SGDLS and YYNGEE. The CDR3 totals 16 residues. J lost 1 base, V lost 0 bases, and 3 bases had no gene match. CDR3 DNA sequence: TGTGCCAGCAGCGTAGGGACAGGGGGGTGGAACACTGAAGCTTTCTTT. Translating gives CASSVGTGGWNTEAFF.